One and the same sample provided the 13 T cell receptor beta chains below, sequenced in a study of cytotoxic CD8 clonotypes in ibrutinib-treated CLL. Generated by immunoSEQ multiplex PCR, the TCRdb table keeps only in-frame clones and is missing some. This sample has over 250,000 clones; 60% to 80% occur once, and the top ten carry roughly 5.7%. The specimen was PBMCs, collected at disease progression, from a patient treated with ibrutinib. Every receptor here comes from a human donor with chronic lymphocytic leukemia.

The V call is TRBV9, the J call TRBJ2-3, with 9 bases fitting TRBD2. The germline gives CDR1 SGDLS, CDR2 YYNGEE. The length of the CDR3 is 17 residues. V was pared by 0 bases and J by 4 bases, with 9 bases of the junction left unmatched. The CDR3 sequence is CASSVGNSGSYSDTQYF. The CDR3 DNA is TGTGCCAGCAGCGTAGGGAATAGCGGGAGTTATTCAGATACGCAGTATTTT.

The chain's CDR3 is CASSWGWERETQYF. CDR3 DNA sequence: TGTGCCAGTAGTTGGGGTTGGGAGAGAGAGACCCAGTACTTC. This chain connects TRBV19 to TRBJ2-5; weak D call: TRBD2 (5 bases). The CDR3 is 14 amino acids. In germline, CDR1 is LNHDA, CDR2 SQIVND (reference sequence). The ends were cut back, 5 bases at V and 4 bases at J, with 14 bases in the middle.

The chain uses TRBV19 and TRBJ2-7; no firm D call. Germline CDR1 and CDR2: LNHDA and SQIVND (reference sequence). The CDR3 length is 18 residues. Trimming removed 2 bases at V and 0 bases at J, with 20 bases between. The CDR3: CASSIMMRPAIPSYEQYF. The CDR3 nucleotides read TGTGCCAGTAGTATAATGATGCGACCCGCGATCCCCTCCTACGAGCAGTACTTC.

This clone was detected a few times. The gene calls are TRBV10-3 and TRBJ1-5; D call uncertain. CDR1 and CDR2 from the germline V gene are ENHRY and SYGVKD. CDR3 length equals 13 residues. Trimming took off 1 base at V and 3 bases at J, with 4 bases between the two ends. The CDR3 here is CAISEYNNQPQHF. CDR3 sequence (DNA): TGTGCCATCAGTGAGTACAACAATCAGCCCCAGCATTTT.

This chain uses TRBV7-6 with TRBJ2-5; 7 bases line up with TRBD2. V lost 4 bases, J lost 7 bases, and 12 bases stayed unmatched. CDR3 size: 15 residues. CDR1 is SGHVS, CDR2 FNYEAQ, per germline. CDR3 in DNA: TGTGCCAGCAGCTCCCTCTCGGGGAGGGGCGGGACCCAGTACTTC. It specifies CASSSLSGRGGTQYF.

The chain employs TRBV10-3 and TRBJ2-3; 9 bases agree with TRBD2. The CDR3 totals 14 residues. The ends lost 6 bases at V and 4 bases at J; junction bases unmatched: 5. CDR1 and CDR2 (germline): ENHRY, SYGVKD. The CDR3 DNA reads as TGTGCCATCAGAGGCGGGGGGGGTCCAGATACGCAGTATTTT. Protein product: CAIRGGGGPDTQYF.

This sequence joins TRBV5-1 and TRBJ2-2; TRBD1 is a possible D gene (6 bases). CDR3 length equals 16 residues. V lost 0 bases and J lost 4, with 13 bases in between. Germline V CDR1 and CDR2: SGHRS, YFSETQ. Here the CDR3 reads CASSLDRVGFTGELFF. DNA for the CDR3: TGCGCCAGCAGCTTGGACAGGGTAGGGTTCACCGGGGAGCTGTTTTTT.

The chain is built from TRBV4-1 and TRBJ1-2, with D possibly TRBD1 on 6 matching bases. Trimming pared 6 bases from V and 3 bases from J, leaving 11 bases between. The V gene's germline CDR1 is MGHRA and CDR2 YSYEKL. The length of the CDR3 is 13 residues. The CDR3, as DNA: TGCGCCAGCAGTTTAAACAGGGACTATGGCTACACCTTC. Translating gives CASSLNRDYGYTF.

This chain links TRBV7-8 with TRBJ1-2; D ambiguous. The CDR3 runs 17 residues. Trimming removed 5 bases from V and 0 bases from J, with 19 bases in between. CDR1 is SGHVS, CDR2 FQNEAQ, per germline. The CDR3 protein is CASSPGLGVPANYGYTF. The CDR3 DNA follows: TGTGCCAGCAGCCCCGGTCTTGGAGTCCCGGCTAACTATGGCTACACCTTC.

V and J are TRBV5-6 and TRBJ1-2; D uncertain. CDR3 size: 13 residues. The germline gives CDR1 SGHDT, CDR2 YYEEEE. Trimming removed 2 bases from V and 3 bases from J, with 8 bases in between. The CDR3 DNA sequence: TGTGCCAGCAGCTTTCCCCCTCACTATGGCTACACCTTC. Encoded protein: CASSFPPHYGYTF.

The V gene is TRBV29-1, the J gene TRBJ2-2; tentative D call: TRBD2 (6 bases). Germline assignment: CDR1 SQVTM and CDR2 ANQGSEA. CDR3 length equals 17 residues. Trimming removed 0 bases from V and 1 base from J, with 15 bases in between. CDR3: CSVEEEEGKRNTGELFF. CDR3 coding DNA: TGCAGCGTTGAAGAAGAGGAGGGGAAGCGGAACACCGGGGAGCTGTTTTTT.

The genes are TRBV7-2 and TRBJ1-5; a weak D match, TRBD1 (6 bases). The CDR3 runs 12 residues. Germline values: CDR1 SGHTA, CDR2 FQGNSA. Between the trimmed V and J ends, which lost 4 bases and 11 bases, there was a span of 12 bases. As DNA, the CDR3 is TGTGCCAGCAGCTCCGAGAGGGGGACCCAGCATTTT. This sequence encodes CASSSERGTQHF.

This clone was seen just once. The V gene is TRBV10-3, the J gene TRBJ1-1; D might be TRBD1 (6 bases). Germline CDR1 ENHRY, CDR2 SYGVKD. V lost 0 bases to trimming and J lost 3 bases, with 23 bases between them. The CDR3 length is 19 residues. The CDR3 loop is CAISESIAGLTGFHTEAFF. CDR3 DNA sequence: TGTGCCATCAGTGAGTCAATCGCGGGGCTGACAGGCTTTCACACTGAAGCTTTCTTT.